This T cell receptor (beta chain) was obtained from a study of blood T cells in healthy people across ages. Alongside a J-beta primer mix, a sample-barcoded 5' primer served in a second PCR lasting about 6 to 12 cycles. Each cDNA molecule carried a tag from a template-switch adaptor that contained 12 random nucleotides. TCRdb independently ran MiXCR on the 5' RACE reads; one entry per CDR3 protein. The repertoire holds fewer than 1,000,000 distinct CDR3 sequences, with about half as singletons. The TCR originated in a man of 80 years or more in good health. What was sequenced was blood.

The CDR3 spells CASSSSASRDKLFF. CDR3 bases: TGTGCCAGCAGCTCCAGTGCCTCGAGAGATAAACTGTTTTTT. The chain carries TRBV7-9 and TRBJ1-4; no clear D gene. The germline V gene has CDR1 SEHNR and CDR2 FQNEAQ (reference sequence). V lost 4 bases, J lost 11 bases, and 17 bases lay in between. The CDR3 consists of 14 residues.